The T cell receptor (beta chain) described here comes from a study of blood T cell repertoires in COVID-19. The table came from immunoSEQ multiplex PCR; TCRdb's copy has only in-frame clones and leaves some out. The repertoire has roughly 260,000 clones, approximately 90% of them found once; the top ten carry approximately 3.8%. The CDR3 sequence is 15 residues long. Unmatched junction bases numbered 5, after V lost 1 base and J lost 3 bases. Germline CDR1 reads SNHLY; CDR2 reads FYNNEI. This chain joins TRBV2 and TRBJ2-7; TRBD1 aligns across 8 bases. Sequenced material: peripheral blood. The receptor's source is a man aged 55 to 70 who had recovered from COVID-19. Here the CDR3 DNA reads TGTGCCAGCAGTGAAGGACAGGGGACGGTCTACGAGCAGTACTTC. Amino acid sequence: CASSEGQGTVYEQYF. The variable domain in full, with the rest retrieved from reference TRBV2 and TRBJ2-7, is EPEVTQTPSHQVTQMGQEVILRCVPISNHLYFYWYRQILGQKVEFLVSFYNNEISEKSEIFDDQFSVERPDGSNFTLKIRSTKLEDSAMYFCASSEGQGTVYEQYFGPGTRLTVT.